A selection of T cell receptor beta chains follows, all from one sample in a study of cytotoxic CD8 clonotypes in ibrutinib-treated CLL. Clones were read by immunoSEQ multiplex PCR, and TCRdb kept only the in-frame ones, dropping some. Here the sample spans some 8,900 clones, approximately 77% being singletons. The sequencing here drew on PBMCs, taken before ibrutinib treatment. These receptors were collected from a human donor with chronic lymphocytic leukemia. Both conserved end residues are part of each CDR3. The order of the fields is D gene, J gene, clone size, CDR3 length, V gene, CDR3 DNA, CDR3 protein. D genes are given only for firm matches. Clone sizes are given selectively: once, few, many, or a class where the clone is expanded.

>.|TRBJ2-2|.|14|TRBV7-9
TGTGCCAGCAGCCCCCCGGAGGGCACCGGGGAGCTGTTTTTT
CASSPPEGTGELFF
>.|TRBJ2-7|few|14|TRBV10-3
TGTGCCATCTCCTTTACCGGCGGAAGCGACGAGCAGTACTTC
CAISFTGGSDEQYF
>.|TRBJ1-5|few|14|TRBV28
TGTGCCAGCAGTTTATTCGGGACACCTCAGCCCCAGCATTTT
CASSLFGTPQPQHF
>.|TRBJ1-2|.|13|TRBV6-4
TGTGCCAGCAGACAGGACGGGAACTATGGCTACACCTTC
CASRQDGNYGYTF
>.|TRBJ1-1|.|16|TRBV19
TGTGCCAGTACCCCCGGGTGGGGGGCTGCGAACACTGAAGCTTTCTTT
CASTPGWGAANTEAFF
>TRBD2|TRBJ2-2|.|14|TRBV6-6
TGTGCCAGCAGTCAGCGGGGGGCCCCCGGGGAGCTGTTTTTT
CASSQRGAPGELFF
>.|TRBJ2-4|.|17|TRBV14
TGTGCCAGCAGCCAAGATACGGGGGCAGGGACCAAAAACATTCAGTACTTC
CASSQDTGAGTKNIQYF
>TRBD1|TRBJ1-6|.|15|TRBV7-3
TGTGCCAGCAGCCTCCAGGGGGCGAGGAATTCACCCCTCCACTTT
CASSLQGARNSPLHF
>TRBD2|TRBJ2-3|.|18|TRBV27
TGTGCCAGCAGATTGCGGGCCCGGGCGGGAGGGCCCGTGGATACGCAGTATTTT
CASRLRARAGGPVDTQYF
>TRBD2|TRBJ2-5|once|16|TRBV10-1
TGCGCCAGCAGTGAAGCGGGGACGGCCGGGGTTGGAACCCAGTACTTC
CASSEAGTAGVGTQYF
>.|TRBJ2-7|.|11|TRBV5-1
TGCGCCAGCAGCTTGGGTTACGAGCAGTACTTC
CASSLGYEQYF
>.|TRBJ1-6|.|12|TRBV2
TGTGCCAGCAGAGCCGACAATTCACCCCTCCACTTT
CASRADNSPLHF
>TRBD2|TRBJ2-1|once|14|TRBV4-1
TGCGCCAGCAGCCAAAACCGGGGGGACAATGAGCAGTTCTTC
CASSQNRGDNEQFF
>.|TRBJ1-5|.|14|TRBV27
TGTGCCAGCAGTTCCACAGGCCCCGCTCAGCCCCAGCATTTT
CASSSTGPAQPQHF
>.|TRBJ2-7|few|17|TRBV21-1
TGTGCCAGCAACCTATGGAGACTAGCGGGTAACTCCTACGAGCAGTACTTC
CASNLWRLAGNSYEQYF
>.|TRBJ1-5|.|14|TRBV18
TGTGCCAGCTCACCTCCAGGGGTTAATCAGCCCCAGCATTTT
CASSPPGVNQPQHF
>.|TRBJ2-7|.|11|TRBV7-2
TGTGCCAGCAGCTCACCGGGACTGGAAACTTTC
CASSSPGLETF
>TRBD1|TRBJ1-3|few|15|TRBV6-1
TGTGCCAGCAGTAACCCGGGACAGGAAACAAACACCATATATTTT
CASSNPGQETNTIYF
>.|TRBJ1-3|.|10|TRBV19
TGTGCCAGTCGTGGAAACACCATATATTTT
CASRGNTIYF
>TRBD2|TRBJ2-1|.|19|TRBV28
TGTGCCAGCAGTTCCGCCGGGGGTAGCGGGAGGGCCTTGGACAATGAGCAGTTCTTC
CASSSAGGSGRALDNEQFF
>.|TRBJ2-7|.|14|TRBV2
TGTGCCAGCAACCCCCAGGGTAAGGTCTACGAGCAGTACTTC
CASNPQGKVYEQYF
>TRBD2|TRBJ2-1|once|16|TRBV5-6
TGTGCCAGCAGCTTGGTATATCTAGCGGGGAACAATGAGCAGTTCTTC
CASSLVYLAGNNEQFF
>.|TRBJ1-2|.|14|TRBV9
TGTGCCAGCAGCGTGGGGGGCAGGGCGGTTGGCTACACCTTC
CASSVGGRAVGYTF
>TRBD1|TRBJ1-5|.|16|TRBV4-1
TGCGCCAGCAGCCAATATGACAGGGGAGGCAATCAGCCCCAGCATTTT
CASSQYDRGGNQPQHF
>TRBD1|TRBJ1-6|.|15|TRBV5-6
TGTGCCAGCAGCTCCAGGGGGATCCATAATTCACCCCTCCACTTT
CASSSRGIHNSPLHF
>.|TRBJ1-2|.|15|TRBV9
TGTGCCAGCAGCGTAGATCCGGGGGCGAACTATGGCTACACCTTC
CASSVDPGANYGYTF